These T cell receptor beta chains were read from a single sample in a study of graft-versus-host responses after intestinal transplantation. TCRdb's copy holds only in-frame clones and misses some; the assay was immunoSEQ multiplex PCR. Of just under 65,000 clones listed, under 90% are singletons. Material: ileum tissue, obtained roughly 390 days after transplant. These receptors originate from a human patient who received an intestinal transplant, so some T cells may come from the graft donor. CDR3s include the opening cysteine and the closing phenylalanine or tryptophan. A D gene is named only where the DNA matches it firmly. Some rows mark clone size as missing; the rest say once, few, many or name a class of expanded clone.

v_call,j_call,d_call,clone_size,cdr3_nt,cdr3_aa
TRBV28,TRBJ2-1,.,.,TGTGCCAGCAGCCAGGCTTCCTACAATGAGCAGTTCTTC,CASSQASYNEQFF
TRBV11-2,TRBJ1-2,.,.,TGTGCCAGCGATTTGGGGGCAGGCTATGGCTACACCTTC,CASDLGAGYGYTF
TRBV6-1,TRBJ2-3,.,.,TGTGCCAGCAGTGAAGCGCGTCATTTCCCAGATACGCAGTATTTT,CASSEARHFPDTQYF
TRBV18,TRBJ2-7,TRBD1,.,TGTGCCAGCTCACCACGCGGACAGGCCGGAGACGAGCAGTACTTC,CASSPRGQAGDEQYF
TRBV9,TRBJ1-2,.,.,TGTGCCAGCAGCGTCCCAGGGGAGGGCTATGGCTACACCTTC,CASSVPGEGYGYTF
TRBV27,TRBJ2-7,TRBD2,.,TGTGCCAGCAGTTATAGCGGGAGCTCCTACGAGCAGTACTTC,CASSYSGSSYEQYF
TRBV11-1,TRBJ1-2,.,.,TGTGCCAGCAGCTTAGCACAGAACTATGGCTACACCTTC,CASSLAQNYGYTF
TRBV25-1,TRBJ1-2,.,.,TGTGCCAGCAGTGAATATTCCGGTGACGGCGGGGATGGCTACACCTTC,CASSEYSGDGGDGYTF
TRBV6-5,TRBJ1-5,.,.,TGTGCCAGCAGTGAACCTTTTCAGCCCCAGCATTTT,CASSEPFQPQHF
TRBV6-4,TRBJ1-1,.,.,TGTGCCAGCAGTGTTAAACCCGGGGACACTGAAGCTTTCTTT,CASSVKPGDTEAFF
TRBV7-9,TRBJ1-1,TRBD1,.,TGTGCCAGCAGCAGAGGGACAGGAGGAAACACTGAAGCTTTCTTT,CASSRGTGGNTEAFF
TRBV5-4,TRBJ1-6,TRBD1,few,TGTGCCAGCAGCGTATCGACCGGGACAGATCCGCTGCCCCTCCACTTT,CASSVSTGTDPLPLHF
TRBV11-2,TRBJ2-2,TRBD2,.,TGTGCCAGCAGCTTACGACTAGCGGAGAACACCGGGGAGCTGTTTTTT,CASSLRLAENTGELFF
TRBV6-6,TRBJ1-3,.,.,TGTGCCAGCAGTTACCTACAGGGAATCTCTGGAAACACCATATATTTT,CASSYLQGISGNTIYF
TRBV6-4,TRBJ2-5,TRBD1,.,TGTGCCAGCGGAAACCGGGACAGGGACCAAGAGACCCAGTACTTC,CASGNRDRDQETQYF
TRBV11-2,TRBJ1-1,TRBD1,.,TGTGCCAGCAGACAGGGGGCAACTGAAGCTTTCTTT,CASRQGATEAFF
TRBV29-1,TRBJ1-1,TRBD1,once,TGCAGCGCCCAAGGGGGGACAGGGCTTCGGGGCACTGAAGCTTTCTTT,CSAQGGTGLRGTEAFF
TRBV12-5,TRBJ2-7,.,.,TGTGCTAGTGGTTTGGTACTGGACGGGTTATACTGGTTGGAGCAGTACTTC,CASGLVLDGLYWLEQYF
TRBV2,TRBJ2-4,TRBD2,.,TGTGCCAGCCAGCGGGGTAGGGAAAACATTCAGTACTTC,CASQRGRENIQYF
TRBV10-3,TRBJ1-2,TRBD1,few,TGTGCCATCAGACCGGACAGGGGGCAAGGGAATGGCTACACCTTC,CAIRPDRGQGNGYTF
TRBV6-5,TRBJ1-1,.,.,TGTGCCAGCAGTTACTCGGAGACAGCCGGTACGGCAGCTTTCTTT,CASSYSETAGTAAFF
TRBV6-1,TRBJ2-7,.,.,TGTGCCAGCAGTGAAGCCAGGGGTCCATACTACGAGCAGTACTTC,CASSEARGPYYEQYF
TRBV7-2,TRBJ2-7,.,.,TGTGCCAGCAGCTCTGGGACGGGTTGGTACGAGCAGTACTTC,CASSSGTGWYEQYF
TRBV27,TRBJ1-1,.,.,TGTGCCAGCAGTTTATTGGGTTACACTGAAGCTTTCTTT,CASSLLGYTEAFF
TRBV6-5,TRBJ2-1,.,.,TGTGCCAGCAGCCTAGACCGGGACTTCAACAATGAGCAGTTCTTC,CASSLDRDFNNEQFF
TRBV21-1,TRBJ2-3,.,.,TGTGCCAGCAGCAAAGCGCTTACTAGCGGGGGGTACACAGATACGCAGTATTTT,CASSKALTSGGYTDTQYF
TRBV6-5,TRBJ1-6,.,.,TGTGCCACGGGGTTCACTTTTACGGATTCACCCCTCCACTTT,CATGFTFTDSPLHF
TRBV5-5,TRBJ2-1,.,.,TGTGCCAGCAGCTTGGCAGATCTAGCTGGCAATGAGCAGTTCTTC,CASSLADLAGNEQFF
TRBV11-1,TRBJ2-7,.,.,TGTGCCAGCAGCTCACCAGAATACGAGCAGTACTTC,CASSSPEYEQYF
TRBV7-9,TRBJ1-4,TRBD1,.,TGTGCCAGCAGCTTTTCAGCTCCACGAAGGGGGCGGGGTGAAAAACTGTTTTTT,CASSFSAPRRGRGEKLFF
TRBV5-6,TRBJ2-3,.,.,TGTGCCAGCAGCTTGGAAAGAGACACAGATACGCAGTATTTT,CASSLERDTDTQYF
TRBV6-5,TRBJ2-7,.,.,TGTGCCAGCAGTTACGGGCCGCCATCCTACGAGCAGTACTTC,CASSYGPPSYEQYF
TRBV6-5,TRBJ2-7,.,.,TGTGCCAGCGCGTTGACCGATACCTACGAGCAGTACTTC,CASALTDTYEQYF
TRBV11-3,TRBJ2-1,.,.,TGTGCCAGCAGCTTAGACCCAGGGAAGGACAATGAGCAGTTCTTC,CASSLDPGKDNEQFF
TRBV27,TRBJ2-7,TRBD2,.,TGTGCCAGCAGTTTACGCCGCAGCGGGGTCGCCTACGAGCAGTACTTC,CASSLRRSGVAYEQYF
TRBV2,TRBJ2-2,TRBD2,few,TGTGCCAGCAGAACCACTAGCGGGAGATCCACCGGGGAGCTGTTTTTT,CASRTTSGRSTGELFF
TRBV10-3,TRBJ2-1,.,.,TGTGCCATCAGTGAGTCGCGAGGAGGCATCTTAAATGAGCAGTTCTTC,CAISESRGGILNEQFF
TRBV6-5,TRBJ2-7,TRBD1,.,TGTGCCAGCAGCGGCGGACAGGTCCTCTACGAGCAGTACTTC,CASSGGQVLYEQYF
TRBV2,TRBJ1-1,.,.,TGTGCCAGCAGGGGGGCGGGGGCTTTCTTT,CASRGAGAFF
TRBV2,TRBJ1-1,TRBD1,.,TGTGCCAGCACTGGGGCAGGGGGACAGAACACTGAAGCTTTCTTT,CASTGAGGQNTEAFF
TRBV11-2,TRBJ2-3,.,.,TGTGCCAGCAGCTTAGATAGGACAGATACGCAGTATTTT,CASSLDRTDTQYF
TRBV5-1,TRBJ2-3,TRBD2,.,TGCGCCAGCAGCTTGCGGGGGACTAGCGGGGCCACTGGCACAGATACGCAGTATTTT,CASSLRGTSGATGTDTQYF
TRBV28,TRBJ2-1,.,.,TGTGCCAGCAGTCCCCTAACCGGGGGCTATAGCTCCTACAATGAGCAGTTCTTC,CASSPLTGGYSSYNEQFF
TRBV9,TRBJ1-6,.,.,TGTGCCAGCAGCGTTGGACAGTATAATTCACCCCTCCACTTT,CASSVGQYNSPLHF
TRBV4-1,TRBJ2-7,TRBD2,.,TGCGCCAGCAGCCAAAATCCGGGGGGACGAACCTACGAGCAGTACTTC,CASSQNPGGRTYEQYF
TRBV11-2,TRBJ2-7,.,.,TGTGCCAGCAGGTATTGGACTGCGGGCGGGACCTACGAGCAGTACTTC,CASRYWTAGGTYEQYF
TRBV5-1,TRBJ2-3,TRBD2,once,TGCGCCAGCAGCTTGCCCGGAGCGGGGGCCGCAGATACGCAGTATTTT,CASSLPGAGAADTQYF
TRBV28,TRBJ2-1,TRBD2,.,TGTGCCAGCAGTTTAAGCGGGACGGCTGCTAGCGGGAGCTCCTACAATGAGCAGTTCTTC,CASSLSGTAASGSSYNEQFF
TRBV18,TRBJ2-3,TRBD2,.,TGTGCCAGCTCACCAGGACTAGCGGTCACAGATACGCAGTATTTT,CASSPGLAVTDTQYF
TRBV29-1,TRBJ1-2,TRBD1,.,TGCAGCGTGAGGGACAGGGGAAACTATGGCTACACCTTC,CSVRDRGNYGYTF
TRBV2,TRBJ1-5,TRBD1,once,TGTGCCAGCAGGGACAGGGGACCTTATCAGCCCCAGCATTTT,CASRDRGPYQPQHF
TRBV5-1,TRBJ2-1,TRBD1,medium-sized,TGCGCCAGCAGCGGACAGGCCTACAATGAGCAGTTCTTC,CASSGQAYNEQFF
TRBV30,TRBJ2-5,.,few,TGTGCCTGGAAACTACAAGGGGTCCAAGAGACCCAGTACTTC,CAWKLQGVQETQYF